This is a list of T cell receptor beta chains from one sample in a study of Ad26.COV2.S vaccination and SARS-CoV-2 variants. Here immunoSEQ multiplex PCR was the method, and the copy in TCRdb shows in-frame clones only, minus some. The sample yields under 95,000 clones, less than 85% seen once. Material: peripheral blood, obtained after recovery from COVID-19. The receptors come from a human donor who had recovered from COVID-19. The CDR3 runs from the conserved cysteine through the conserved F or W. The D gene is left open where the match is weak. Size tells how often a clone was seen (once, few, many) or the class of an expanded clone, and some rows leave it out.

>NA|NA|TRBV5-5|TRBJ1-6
TGTGCCAGCAGCCACGGGAGCTATAATTCACCCCTCCACTTT
CASSHGSYNSPLHF
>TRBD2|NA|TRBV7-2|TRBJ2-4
TGTGCCAGCAGCTTAGGACTAGCGGGAGTCAGGGGGGCCAAAAACATTCAGTACTTC
CASSLGLAGVRGAKNIQYF
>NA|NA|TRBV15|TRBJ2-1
TGTGCCACCAGCAGAGATATCGGGGGCGGGAATGAGCAGTTCTTC
CATSRDIGGGNEQFF
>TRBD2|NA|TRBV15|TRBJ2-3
TGTGCCACCAGCACGGCGGGAGGTCGCACAGATACGCAGTATTTT
CATSTAGGRTDTQYF
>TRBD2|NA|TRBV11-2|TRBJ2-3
TGTGCCAGCAGCTTAGATCACTTGGGGAGCGGGGCCGGGGATACGCAGTATTTT
CASSLDHLGSGAGDTQYF
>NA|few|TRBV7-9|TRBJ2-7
TGTGCCAGCAGCTTAGAGGGCAGCGAGCAGTACTTC
CASSLEGSEQYF
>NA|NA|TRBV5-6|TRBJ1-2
TGTGCCAGCAGCTTGGAACGGTTGCATGGCTACACCTTC
CASSLERLHGYTF
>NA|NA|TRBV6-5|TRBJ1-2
TGTGCCAGCAGCGGACCCGCGGGTGGCTACACCTTC
CASSGPAGGYTF
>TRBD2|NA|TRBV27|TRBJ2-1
TGTGCCAGCAGACCCGGACTAGCGGGAAATAAGGATGAGCAGTTCTTC
CASRPGLAGNKDEQFF
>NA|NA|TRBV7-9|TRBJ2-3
TGTGCCAGCAGGATGGGTAGGGCCTCAGATACGCAGTATTTT
CASRMGRASDTQYF
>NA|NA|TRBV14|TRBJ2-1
TGTGCCAGCAGCCAAGCGGCGGGAATTAATGAGCAGTTCTTC
CASSQAAGINEQFF
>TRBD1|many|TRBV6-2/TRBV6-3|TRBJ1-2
TGTGCCAGCAGTTACTCATTCCGGGACAGCTACTATGGCTACACCTTC
CASSYSFRDSYYGYTF
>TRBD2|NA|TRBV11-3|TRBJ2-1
TGTGCCAGCAGCCCGAGATCCCGGACTAGCGGCGACAATGAGCAGTTCTTC
CASSPRSRTSGDNEQFF
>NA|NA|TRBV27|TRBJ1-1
TGTGCCAGCAGTCGAATCAGGGGACAGAACACTGAAGCTTTCTTT
CASSRIRGQNTEAFF
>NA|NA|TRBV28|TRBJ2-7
TGTGCCACGGGACGCCCCTACGAGCAGTACTTC
CATGRPYEQYF
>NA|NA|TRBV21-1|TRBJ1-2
TGTGCCAGCAGCAAAGCGGGCAGGGAGGGGAACTATGGCTACACCTTC
CASSKAGREGNYGYTF
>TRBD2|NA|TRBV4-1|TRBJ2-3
TGCGCCAGCAGCCAAGATCTAGGCGGGAGAACAGATACGCAGTATTTT
CASSQDLGGRTDTQYF
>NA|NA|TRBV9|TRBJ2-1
TGTGCCAGCAGCCCACCAGGACTGCCCTCCTACAATGAGCAGTTCTTC
CASSPPGLPSYNEQFF
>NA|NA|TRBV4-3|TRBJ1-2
TGCGCCAGCAGCCAAAACGGGGGGGACCCTTCTGGCTACACCTTC
CASSQNGGDPSGYTF
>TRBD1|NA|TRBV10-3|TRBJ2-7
TGTGCCATCAGTGAGATAGACAGGGTAACCTACGAGCAGTACTTC
CAISEIDRVTYEQYF
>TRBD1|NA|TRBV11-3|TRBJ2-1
TGTGCCAGCAGCTCAGACAGGGGCGGGGCCTACAATGAGCAGTTCTTC
CASSSDRGGAYNEQFF
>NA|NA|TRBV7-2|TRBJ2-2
TGTGCCAGCAGCTTACTCAATAAAGGGACTCCCGAAACCGGGGAGCTGTTTTTT
CASSLLNKGTPETGELFF
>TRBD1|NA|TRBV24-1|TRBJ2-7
TGTGCCACCAGTGATCCGGGACAGGGGATCTACGAGCAGTACTTC
CATSDPGQGIYEQYF
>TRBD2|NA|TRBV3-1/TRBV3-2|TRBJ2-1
TGTGCCAGCAGACCAACTAGCGGGAGGGCCAATGAGCAGTTCTTC
CASRPTSGRANEQFF
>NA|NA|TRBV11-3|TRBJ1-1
TGTGCCAGCAGCGGGGGACATGGGAACACTGAAGCTTTCTTT
CASSGGHGNTEAFF
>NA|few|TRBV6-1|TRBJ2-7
TGTGCCAGCAGTGAAGTAATGGGGACATACTCCTACGAGCAGTACTTC
CASSEVMGTYSYEQYF
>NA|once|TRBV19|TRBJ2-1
TGTGCCAGTAGTCCACAGCTAACCTACAATGAGCAGTTCTTC
CASSPQLTYNEQFF
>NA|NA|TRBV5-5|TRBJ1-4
TGTGCCAGCAGCTTGGCCGGGGTGGGAGAAAAACTGTTTTTT
CASSLAGVGEKLFF
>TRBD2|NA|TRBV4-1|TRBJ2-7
TGCGCCAGCAGCCCCGTACTAGCGGGGTCCTACGAGCAGTACTTC
CASSPVLAGSYEQYF
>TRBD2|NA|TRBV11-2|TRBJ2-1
TGTGCCAGCAGCTTAGTGGGACTAGAATCCTACAATGAGCAGTTCTTC
CASSLVGLESYNEQFF
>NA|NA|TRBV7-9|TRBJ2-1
TGTGCCAGCAGCTTAATCCCCGGGACCGAGCAGTTCTTC
CASSLIPGTEQFF
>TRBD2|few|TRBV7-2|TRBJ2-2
TGTGCCAGCAGCGCCTCTAGCGGGAGAACCGGGGAGCTGTTTTTT
CASSASSGRTGELFF
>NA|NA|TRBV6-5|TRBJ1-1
TGTGCCAGCAGTTTCGGACGGGGGAACACTGAAGCTTTCTTT
CASSFGRGNTEAFF
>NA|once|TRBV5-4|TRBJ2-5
TGTGCCAGCAGCTTCAAGGGTGCTGAGAAGACCCAGTACTTC
CASSFKGAEKTQYF
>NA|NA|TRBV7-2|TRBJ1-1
TGTGCCAGCAGCTTAGTAGAGCGGACCCCCCTGGGAGCTTTCTTT
CASSLVERTPLGAFF
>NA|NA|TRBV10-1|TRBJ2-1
TGCGCCAGCGGGACGAGCTCCTACAATGAGCAGTTCTTC
CASGTSSYNEQFF
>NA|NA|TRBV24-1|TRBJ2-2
TGTGCCACCTCACTTCCGGACAGCGGGTTAAGCGGGGAGCTGTTTTTT
CATSLPDSGLSGELFF
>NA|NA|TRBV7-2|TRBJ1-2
TGTGCCAGCAGCTTAATGTCTATAGGGATTGGCTACACCTTC
CASSLMSIGIGYTF
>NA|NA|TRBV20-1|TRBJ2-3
TGCAGTGGGGAATCAACAGATACGCAGTATTTT
CSGESTDTQYF
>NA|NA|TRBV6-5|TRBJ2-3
TGTGCCAGCAGTAGGAGACAGTCCACAGATACGCAGTATTTT
CASSRRQSTDTQYF
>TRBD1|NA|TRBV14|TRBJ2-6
TGTGCCAGCAGGCCGACAGGGGTAAGGTCTGGGGCCAACGTCCTGACTTTC
CASRPTGVRSGANVLTF
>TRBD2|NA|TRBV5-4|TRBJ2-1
TGTGCCAGCGAGCCCTCCACTAGCGTATATCCCAATGAGCAGTTCTTC
CASEPSTSVYPNEQFF
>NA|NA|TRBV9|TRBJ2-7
TGTGCCAGCAGCTCAATGGGGGGAGGTAACGACGAGCAGTACTTC
CASSSMGGGNDEQYF
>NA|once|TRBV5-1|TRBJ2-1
TGCGCCAGCAGCTTGCGGGGCGGCCGCTCCTACAATGAGCAGTTCTTC
CASSLRGGRSYNEQFF
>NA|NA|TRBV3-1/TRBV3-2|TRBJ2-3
TGTGCCAGCAGCCAAGGGTCAGGCCCTGGCGGTACGCAGTATTTT
CASSQGSGPGGTQYF
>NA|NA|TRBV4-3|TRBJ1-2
TGCGCCAGCAGCCAAGAACATTTCCCCCCCGGCTACACCTTC
CASSQEHFPPGYTF
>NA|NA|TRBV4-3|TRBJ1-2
TGCGCCAGCAGCCAAGGATTAGGGGTCTATGGCTACACCTTC
CASSQGLGVYGYTF
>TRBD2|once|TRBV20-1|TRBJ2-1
TGCAGTGCTAGTTCGACTAGCGGGGTGAGGAATGAGCAGTTCTTC
CSASSTSGVRNEQFF